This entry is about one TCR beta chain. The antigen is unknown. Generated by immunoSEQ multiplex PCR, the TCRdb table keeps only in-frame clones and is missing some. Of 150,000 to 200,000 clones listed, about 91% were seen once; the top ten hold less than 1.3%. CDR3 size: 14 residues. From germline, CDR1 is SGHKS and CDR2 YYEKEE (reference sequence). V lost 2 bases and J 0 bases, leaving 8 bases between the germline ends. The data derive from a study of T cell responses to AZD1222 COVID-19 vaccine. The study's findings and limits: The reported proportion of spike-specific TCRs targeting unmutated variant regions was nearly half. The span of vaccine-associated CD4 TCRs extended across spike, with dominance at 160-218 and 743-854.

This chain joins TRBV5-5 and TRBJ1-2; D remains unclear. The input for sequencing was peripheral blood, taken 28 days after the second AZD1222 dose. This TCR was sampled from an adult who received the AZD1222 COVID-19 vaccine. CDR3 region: CASSLNDPNYGYTF. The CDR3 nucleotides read TGTGCCAGCAGCTTAAACGATCCTAACTATGGCTACACCTTC.